A selection of T cell receptor beta chains follows, all from one sample in a study of tumor T cells in aggressive B-cell lymphoma. Measured with immunoSEQ multiplex PCR; TCRdb has only the in-frame clones, and not every one. The sample lists about 5,600 clones, 82% occurring once. Sequenced: tumor tissue. These receptors all come from an adult with diffuse large B cell lymphoma. Each CDR3 is given with its conserved first and last residue. The order of the fields is clone size, V gene, D gene, J gene, CDR3 DNA, CDR3 protein. The D gene is left open where the match is weak. Not all rows give a size; the values are once, few, many and, for expanded clones, a class.

abundance: .
v_gene: TRBV28
d_gene: TRBD1
j_gene: TRBJ1-1
CDR3nt: TGTGCCAGCAGTTTAATGGGGACAGCTGAAGCTTTCTTT
CDR3aa: CASSLMGTAEAFF

abundance: .
v_gene: TRBV5-6
d_gene: .
j_gene: TRBJ2-3
CDR3nt: TGTGCCAGCAGCTTGGTATGGACAGTGGGTGGCACAGATACGCAGTATTTT
CDR3aa: CASSLVWTVGGTDTQYF

abundance: few
v_gene: TRBV7-9
d_gene: TRBD2
j_gene: TRBJ2-1
CDR3nt: TGTGCCAGCAGCTTAGTCGAGCGGGAACCTCACAATGAGCAGTTCTTC
CDR3aa: CASSLVEREPHNEQFF

abundance: .
v_gene: TRBV7-8
d_gene: TRBD1
j_gene: TRBJ2-6
CDR3nt: TGTGCCAGCACCAAAGGGGGACAGATCTCTGGGGCCAACGTCCTGACTTTC
CDR3aa: CASTKGGQISGANVLTF

abundance: .
v_gene: TRBV21-1
d_gene: .
j_gene: TRBJ2-6
CDR3nt: .
CDR3aa: CASSKVSAEGVGFGANVLTF

abundance: few
v_gene: TRBV14
d_gene: .
j_gene: TRBJ1-3
CDR3nt: TGTGCCAGCAGCCCGACAAGGATCTCTGGAAACACCATATATTTT
CDR3aa: CASSPTRISGNTIYF

abundance: .
v_gene: TRBV10-2
d_gene: TRBD1
j_gene: TRBJ1-5
CDR3nt: TGCGCCAGCACCGGACAGGGGGGTTATCAGCCCCAGCATTTT
CDR3aa: CASTGQGGYQPQHF

abundance: .
v_gene: TRBV7-3
d_gene: TRBD1
j_gene: TRBJ2-2
CDR3nt: TGTGCCAGCAGCTTAACGCCCCCACAGGGGAGCCTCGACACCGGGGAGCTGTTTTTT
CDR3aa: CASSLTPPQGSLDTGELFF

abundance: .
v_gene: TRBV7-3
d_gene: .
j_gene: TRBJ2-1
CDR3nt: TGTGCCAGCAGCTCGTCGGGGGGCCATGAGCAGTTCTTC
CDR3aa: CASSSSGGHEQFF

abundance: .
v_gene: TRBV18
d_gene: TRBD1
j_gene: TRBJ1-1
CDR3nt: TGTGCCAGCTCACTGGGGACAGGAGCGAACACTGAAGCTTTCTTT
CDR3aa: CASSLGTGANTEAFF

abundance: .
v_gene: TRBV11-2
d_gene: .
j_gene: TRBJ2-5
CDR3nt: TGTGCCAGCAGCTCCCCGCTGGCGGCGGTAGAGACCCAGTACTTC
CDR3aa: CASSSPLAAVETQYF

abundance: .
v_gene: TRBV5-6
d_gene: .
j_gene: TRBJ1-1
CDR3nt: TGTGCCAGCAGCCTACGACGGGGTGAAGCTTTCTTT
CDR3aa: CASSLRRGEAFF

abundance: .
v_gene: TRBV15
d_gene: .
j_gene: TRBJ1-4
CDR3nt: TGTGCCACCAGCACAACAGGGACGGCTAATGAAAAACTGTTTTTT
CDR3aa: CATSTTGTANEKLFF

abundance: .
v_gene: TRBV9
d_gene: .
j_gene: TRBJ1-6
CDR3nt: TGTGCCAGCAGCGTAGCTCCGGACCTAGCTAATTCACCCCTCCACTTT
CDR3aa: CASSVAPDLANSPLHF

abundance: .
v_gene: TRBV28
d_gene: .
j_gene: TRBJ1-5
CDR3nt: TGTGCCAGCAGTAGAGAGGCAGCGGGAAATCAGCCCCAGCATTTT
CDR3aa: CASSREAAGNQPQHF

abundance: .
v_gene: TRBV7-2
d_gene: TRBD2
j_gene: TRBJ2-1
CDR3nt: TGTGCCAGCAGCCCCCTGGCAAGGGGACTAGCGGGAGTACATGAGCAGTTCTTC
CDR3aa: CASSPLARGLAGVHEQFF

abundance: .
v_gene: TRBV6-5
d_gene: .
j_gene: TRBJ1-2
CDR3nt: TGTGCCAGCAGTTACTCCTCCTTTAACTATGGCTACACCTTC
CDR3aa: CASSYSSFNYGYTF

abundance: few
v_gene: TRBV28
d_gene: TRBD2
j_gene: TRBJ2-1
CDR3nt: TGTGTCACTGCGGGGAGGGGCACCTACAATGAGCAGTTCTTC
CDR3aa: CVTAGRGTYNEQFF

abundance: .
v_gene: TRBV5-4
d_gene: .
j_gene: TRBJ2-6
CDR3nt: TGTGCCAGCAGCCATGACAGCTCTGGGGCCAACGTCCTGACTTTC
CDR3aa: CASSHDSSGANVLTF

abundance: .
v_gene: TRBV7-9
d_gene: TRBD1
j_gene: TRBJ2-7
CDR3nt: TGTGCCAGCAGCCCATCTGGGACAGGGACCCACGAGCAGTACTTC
CDR3aa: CASSPSGTGTHEQYF

abundance: .
v_gene: TRBV13
d_gene: TRBD2
j_gene: TRBJ2-1
CDR3nt: TGTGCCAGCAGCTTTTCACTCACTAGCGGGCGAAATGAGCAGTTCTTC
CDR3aa: CASSFSLTSGRNEQFF

abundance: .
v_gene: TRBV5-4
d_gene: TRBD2
j_gene: TRBJ2-1
CDR3nt: TGTGCCAGCAGCTCCCCACAGCGGGAGGGGAATGAGCAGTTCTTC
CDR3aa: CASSSPQREGNEQFF

abundance: .
v_gene: TRBV27
d_gene: .
j_gene: TRBJ1-5
CDR3nt: TGTGCCAGCAGTCCCGGTCATAGCAATCAGCCCCAGCATTTT
CDR3aa: CASSPGHSNQPQHF

abundance: .
v_gene: TRBV2
d_gene: TRBD1
j_gene: TRBJ2-5
CDR3nt: TGTGCCAGCGGCAAGGGGACAGGGTCGCATGAAGAGACCCAGTACTTC
CDR3aa: CASGKGTGSHEETQYF

abundance: .
v_gene: TRBV6-1
d_gene: .
j_gene: TRBJ2-3
CDR3nt: TGTGCCAGCAGTGAAGCTCCCGGGGGGCGCACAGATACGCAGTATTTT
CDR3aa: CASSEAPGGRTDTQYF

abundance: .
v_gene: TRBV19
d_gene: .
j_gene: TRBJ1-4
CDR3nt: TGTGCCAGTAGTCCTGACTTTGAAAAACTGTTTTTT
CDR3aa: CASSPDFEKLFF

abundance: few
v_gene: TRBV29-1
d_gene: .
j_gene: TRBJ1-4
CDR3nt: TGCAGCGTCAGTGGGCCAACAACTAATGAAAAACTGTTTTTT
CDR3aa: CSVSGPTTNEKLFF

abundance: once
v_gene: TRBV6-5
d_gene: .
j_gene: TRBJ2-6
CDR3nt: TGTGCCAGCAGCCTCCGGACTCCCCATAACGTCCTGACTTTC
CDR3aa: CASSLRTPHNVLTF

abundance: few
v_gene: TRBV6-6
d_gene: TRBD2
j_gene: TRBJ2-3
CDR3nt: TGTGCCAGCAGTTACGGGACTAGCGGGGGTACGCAGTATTTT
CDR3aa: CASSYGTSGGTQYF

abundance: few
v_gene: TRBV5-4
d_gene: .
j_gene: TRBJ2-3
CDR3nt: TGTGCCAGCAGCTTGGGGGGGGATACAGATACGCAGTATTTT
CDR3aa: CASSLGGDTDTQYF

abundance: .
v_gene: TRBV7-2
d_gene: .
j_gene: TRBJ2-5
CDR3nt: TGTGCCAGCAGCGAGGGTCTGGGTCGAGAGACCCAGTACTTC
CDR3aa: CASSEGLGRETQYF

abundance: .
v_gene: TRBV2
d_gene: TRBD1
j_gene: TRBJ2-7
CDR3nt: TGTGCCAGCAGTGAGTCGGGACAGCCCTACGAGCAGTACTTC
CDR3aa: CASSESGQPYEQYF

abundance: .
v_gene: TRBV7-3
d_gene: TRBD2
j_gene: TRBJ2-3
CDR3nt: TGTGCCAGCAGCTCTGGACTAGCAAGGGATACGCAGTATTTT
CDR3aa: CASSSGLARDTQYF

abundance: .
v_gene: TRBV9
d_gene: .
j_gene: TRBJ1-2
CDR3nt: TGTGCCAGCAGCGTAAAAACAGGAGCTAACTATGGCTACACCTTC
CDR3aa: CASSVKTGANYGYTF

abundance: .
v_gene: TRBV2
d_gene: .
j_gene: TRBJ1-1
CDR3nt: TGTGCCAGCACCTTTGTTGCGGGGAACACTGAAGCTTTCTTT
CDR3aa: CASTFVAGNTEAFF

abundance: .
v_gene: TRBV27
d_gene: TRBD1
j_gene: TRBJ2-2
CDR3nt: TGTGCCAGCAGACTACAGGGGTCCGGGGAGCTGTTTTTT
CDR3aa: CASRLQGSGELFF

abundance: .
v_gene: TRBV6-1
d_gene: .
j_gene: TRBJ1-1
CDR3nt: TGTGCCAGCAGCCTGGGGGGTCTTGAAGCTTTCTTT
CDR3aa: CASSLGGLEAFF

abundance: .
v_gene: TRBV7-9
d_gene: TRBD1
j_gene: TRBJ2-2
CDR3nt: TGTGCCAGCAGCCCCTGGACAGGGGGCCACGGGGAGCTGTTTTTT
CDR3aa: CASSPWTGGHGELFF

abundance: .
v_gene: TRBV4-2
d_gene: TRBD2
j_gene: TRBJ2-4
CDR3nt: TGTGCCAGCAGCCCCTCGGGAGCGGGAGGAGCGGAAAACATTCAGTACTTC
CDR3aa: CASSPSGAGGAENIQYF

abundance: .
v_gene: TRBV9
d_gene: .
j_gene: TRBJ1-1
CDR3nt: TGTGCCAGCAGCGTAGACCCGGGGGGTGAAGCTTTCTTT
CDR3aa: CASSVDPGGEAFF